The 28 T cell receptor beta chains presented below share a single source sample, sequenced in a study of blood T cell repertoires in COVID-19. TCRdb's table, derived via immunoSEQ multiplex PCR, lists solely in-frame clones and lacks some. The sample includes about 100,000 clones, over 60% of them seen just once. Sequences were obtained from peripheral blood. These receptors were obtained from a man aged 50-60 years who had recovered from COVID-19.

The chain uses TRBV5-1 and TRBJ2-3, with 9 bases lining up with TRBD1. The CDR3 sequence is 18 residues long. V was pared by 1 base and J by 0 bases, with 9 bases of the junction left unmatched. Per germline, CDR1 SGHRS and CDR2 YFSETQ. CDR3 protein: CASSLTGQGLTSTDTQYF. The CDR3 nucleotides read TGCGCCAGCAGCTTGACTGGACAGGGGCTCACTAGCACAGATACGCAGTATTTT.

This clone was picked up a small number of times. The chain is built from TRBV2 and TRBJ1-2, with D possibly TRBD1 on 5 matching bases. Germline CDR1 reads SNHLY; CDR2 reads FYNNEI. The length of the CDR3 is 13 residues. V lost 6 bases and J 4 bases, leaving 12 bases between the germline ends. CDR3 amino acids: CASSGGNSYGYTF. In DNA, the CDR3 is TGTGCCAGCAGCGGGGGTAATAGCTATGGCTACACCTTC.

The chain's CDR3 is CASSFGQGKYEQYF. As DNA, the CDR3 is TGTGCCAGCAGCTTCGGTCAGGGGAAGTACGAGCAGTACTTC. V gene TRBV5-4 combines with J gene TRBJ2-7; possibly TRBD1 for D (6 bases). The CDR3 is made up of 14 amino acids. The V end lost 2 bases, the J end lost 4 bases, and 13 bases lay between the germline ends. The germline V gene encodes CDR1 SGHNT and CDR2 YYREEE (reference sequence).

The J gene is TRBJ1-3, the V gene TRBV5-1, with D possibly matching TRBD1 (5 bases). Germline V CDR1 and CDR2: SGHRS, YFSETQ. The CDR3 runs 14 residues. V was trimmed by 2 bases and J by 4 bases, leaving 10 bases between them. CDR3 residues: CASSFEGAGNTIYF. CDR3 coding DNA: TGCGCCAGCAGCTTTGAAGGGGCGGGAAACACCATATATTTT. Combining the CDR3 with reference TRBV5-1 and TRBJ1-3 gives the whole variable domain KAGVTQTPRYLIKTRGQQVTLSCSPISGHRSVSWYQQTPGQGLQFLFEYFSETQRNKGNFPGRFSGRQFSNSRSEMNVSTLELGDSALYLCASSFEGAGNTIYFGEGSWLTVV.

CDR3 sequence reads: CASSSDYRGASYEQYF. As DNA, the CDR3 is TGCGCCAGCAGCTCCGACTACAGGGGGGCCTCCTACGAGCAGTACTTC. The V and J genes are TRBV5-1 and TRBJ2-7, with TRBD1 matching over 8 bases. Trimming took 3 bases from V and 0 from J; bases not matched to a gene: 8. Germline CDR1 reads SGHRS; CDR2 reads YFSETQ. This CDR3 has 16 amino acids.

The rearrangement uses TRBV5-1 and TRBJ2-5, with D possibly TRBD1 on 5 matching bases. In germline, CDR1 is SGHRS, CDR2 YFSETQ. The ends were cut back, 2 bases at V and 4 bases at J, with 12 bases in the middle. The CDR3 totals 14 residues. DNA for the CDR3: TGCGCCAGCAGCTTAGTCAGGGCTACAGAGACCCAGTACTTC. This translates into CASSLVRATETQYF.

This clone has a handful of counts. The gene calls are TRBV7-3 and TRBJ1-2, with 10 nucleotides matching TRBD1. V lost 4 bases and J lost 8; bases outside the gene matches: 10. The CDR3 is made up of 15 amino acids. From germline, CDR1 is SGHTA and CDR2 FQGTGA. The CDR3 coding sequence is TGTGCCAGCAGCTCCTACCCCGGGACAGGGGACGGCTACACCTTC. It yields the protein CASSSYPGTGDGYTF.

The V and J genes are TRBV19 and TRBJ1-2, with 9 bases lining up with TRBD1. J gave up 6 bases and V 6 bases, and 17 bases lay outside the gene matches. The CDR3 extends over 17 amino acids. Germline CDR1 LNHDA, CDR2 SQIVND (reference sequence). The CDR3 loop is CASRKRGQGEVYDGYTF. CDR3 in DNA: TGTGCCAGTAGGAAAAGGGGACAGGGCGAGGTTTATGATGGCTACACCTTC. Full variable domain (rest looked up from reference TRBV19 and TRBJ1-2): DGGITQSPKYLFRKEGQNVTLSCEQNLNHDAMYWYRQDPGQGLRLIYYSQIVNDFQKGDIAEGYSVSREKKESFPLTVTSAQKNPTAFYLCASRKRGQGEVYDGYTFGSGTRLTVV.

The rearrangement uses TRBV19 and TRBJ2-6; no definite D call. The CDR3 is 14 residues long. Germline V gene data show CDR1 as LNHDA and CDR2 as SQIVND (reference sequence). V was cut by 5 bases and J by 4 bases, with 9 bases left in between. CDR3 residues: CASSSNLGANVLTF. The CDR3 DNA follows: TGTGCCAGTAGTTCAAATTTGGGGGCCAACGTCCTGACTTTC.

The gene calls are TRBV7-2 and TRBJ2-5; 7 nucleotides match TRBD1. Germline V gene data show CDR1 as SGHTA and CDR2 as FQGNSA. The junction had 4 bases not matched to a gene; V was cut back by 5 bases and J by 10 bases. CDR3 size: 11 residues. CDR3 protein: CASSTQGDQYF. The DNA of the CDR3 is TGTGCCAGCAGCACCCAGGGGGACCAGTACTTC.

The chain recombines TRBV6-2 or TRBV6-3 with TRBJ2-1, with a possible D match to TRBD1 (5 bases). CDR3 size: 12 residues. Germline values: CDR1 MNHEY, CDR2 SVGEGT. Between the trimmed V and J ends, which lost 0 bases and 15 bases, there was a span of 12 bases. The CDR3 reads CASSYSGLVGFF. The CDR3 DNA sequence: TGTGCCAGCAGTTACTCGGGGCTGGTTGGGTTCTTC.

This chain links TRBV4-2 with TRBJ2-1; D is possibly TRBD1 (5 bases). V was cut by 2 bases and J by 15 bases, with 26 bases left in between. The CDR3 length is 16 residues. The germline V gene encodes CDR1 LGHNA and CDR2 YNFKEQ. The CDR3 bases are TGTGCCAGCAGCCAACCAACCAGGGCCAGTCTGCCCTCAATGTTCTTC. This translates into CASSQPTRASLPSMFF.

This clone was seen a few times. The rearrangement links TRBV27 to TRBJ2-5; TRBD2 aligns across 11 bases. V gave up 6 bases and J gave up 3 bases; unmatched junction bases: 3. In germline, CDR1 is MNHEY, CDR2 SMNVEV (reference sequence). The CDR3 totals 14 residues. The CDR3 here is CASSRLAGKETQYF. CDR3 nucleotides: TGTGCCAGCAGCAGACTAGCGGGAAAAGAGACCCAGTACTTC.

The CDR3 sequence: CASSHVRDRGPRRGYEQYF. The CDR3 DNA follows: TGTGCCAGCAGCCACGTCCGGGACAGGGGGCCACGGCGGGGGTACGAGCAGTACTTC. V is TRBV5-8 and J is TRBJ2-7; 12 bases align to TRBD1. The CDR3 spans 19 residues. CDR1 SGHTS and CDR2 YDEGEE come from the germline V gene. V was clipped by 4 bases and J by 4 bases; unmatched bases: 18. Filled out from reference TRBV5-8 and TRBJ2-7, the complete variable domain reads EAGVTQSPTHLIKTRGQQATLRCSPISGHTSVYWYQQALGLGLQFLLWYDEGEERNRGNFPPRFSGRQFPNYSSELNVNALELEDSALYLCASSHVRDRGPRRGYEQYFGPGTRLTVT.

This chain joins TRBV5-1 and TRBJ2-7; D may be TRBD2 (6 bases). In germline, CDR1 is SGHRS, CDR2 YFSETQ. Trimming pared 7 bases from V and 0 bases from J, leaving 20 bases between. CDR3 size: 16 residues. This CDR3 reads CASLPGGTWSSYEQYF. DNA of the CDR3: TGCGCCAGCCTCCCCGGGGGTACTTGGAGCTCCTACGAGCAGTACTTC. The full variable domain, rest sourced from reference TRBV5-1 and TRBJ2-7, is KAGVTQTPRYLIKTRGQQVTLSCSPISGHRSVSWYQQTPGQGLQFLFEYFSETQRNKGNFPGRFSGRQFSNSRSEMNVSTLELGDSALYLCASLPGGTWSSYEQYFGPGTRLTVT.

The V and J genes are TRBV12-5 and TRBJ1-5; possibly TRBD1 for D (5 bases). The V end lost 2 bases, the J end lost 2 bases, and 13 bases lay between the germline ends. The CDR3 is 16 amino acids. The germline V gene has CDR1 LGHNT and CDR2 FRNRAP. CDR3 nucleotide sequence: TGTGCTAGTGGTTTGATCCAGGGTGAGGGCAATCAGCCCCAGCATTTT. Protein: CASGLIQGEGNQPQHF.

V gene TRBV5-4 combines with J gene TRBJ1-2; 12 bases are a match to TRBD1. Losses at the gene ends were 4 bases for V and 4 bases for J; bases not matched to a gene: 8. This CDR3 comprises 16 residues. From germline, CDR1 is SGHNT and CDR2 YYREEE (reference sequence). CDR3 sequence reads: CASSRDRGLWVYGYTF. The CDR3 nucleotides read TGTGCCAGCAGCCGGGACAGGGGGCTGTGGGTCTATGGCTACACCTTC.

This clone was found a few times. J is TRBJ1-2 and V is TRBV7-2; TRBD1 matches at 7 bases. The germline V gene encodes CDR1 SGHTA and CDR2 FQGNSA. There are 14 residues in the CDR3. With V trimmed by 1 base and J by 3 bases, 2 bases remained unmatched. The CDR3 sequence: CASSLVQGDYGYTF. DNA for the CDR3: TGTGCCAGCAGCTTAGTGCAGGGGGACTATGGCTACACCTTC.

This clone has only a few counts. The chain uses TRBV5-6 and TRBJ1-1, with a possible D match to TRBD1 (5 bases). Germline values: CDR1 SGHDT, CDR2 YYEEEE. The CDR3 runs 15 residues. The V end lost 4 bases, the J end lost 1 base, and 14 bases lay between the germline ends. The CDR3 protein is CASSPQAGGNTEAFF. CDR3 DNA sequence: TGTGCCAGCAGCCCGCAAGCGGGGGGGAACACTGAAGCTTTCTTT.

The J gene is TRBJ1-6, the V gene TRBV6-1; D perhaps matches TRBD1 (5 bases). CDR1 is MNHNS and CDR2 is SASEGT in the germline V gene. The CDR3 totals 14 residues. Trimming stripped 2 bases from V and 10 bases from J, with 12 bases between. CDR3 residues: CASSENSGLSPLHF. The CDR3 nucleotides are TGTGCCAGCAGTGAAAACTCAGGGTTGTCACCCCTCCACTTT.

The chain uses TRBV27 and TRBJ2-3, with a possible D match to TRBD1 (6 bases). CDR3 size: 16 residues. Per the germline V gene, CDR1 is MNHEY and CDR2 is SMNVEV (reference sequence). Trimming removed 5 bases at V and 6 bases at J, with 21 bases between. CDR3 sequence reads: CASSLHRQVGLDTQYF. The CDR3 region has the DNA TGTGCCAGCAGTCTTCATCGACAGGTCGGATTGGATACGCAGTATTTT.

This clone occurred a few times. The chain carries TRBV29-1 and TRBJ2-5; maybe TRBD2 (6 bases). V was shortened by 5 bases and J by 4 bases, with 14 bases between the two germline ends. This CDR3 is built from 13 residues. The germline V gene encodes CDR1 SQVTM and CDR2 ANQGSEA. The CDR3 here is CSVHMGGIETQYF. In DNA form, the CDR3 reads TGCAGCGTTCACATGGGAGGAATAGAGACCCAGTACTTC.

This clone was detected only once. The chain has TRBV5-1 and TRBJ1-1; 7 nucleotides match TRBD1. This CDR3 has 15 residues. Germline V gives CDR1 SGHRS, CDR2 YFSETQ. Losses at the gene ends were 3 bases for V and 0 bases for J; bases not matched to a gene: 5. CDR3: CASSWGDRLNTEAFF. CDR3 DNA: TGCGCCAGCAGCTGGGGGGACAGACTGAACACTGAAGCTTTCTTT.

This clone was picked up one time. CDR3 protein: CASSLAAGSNQPQHF. In DNA, the CDR3 is TGTGCCAGCAGCTTGGCCGCGGGAAGCAATCAGCCCCAGCATTTT. The chain joins TRBV5-5 to TRBJ1-5; D not resolved. CDR1 SGHKS and CDR2 YYEKEE come from the germline V gene (reference sequence). The CDR3 is made up of 15 amino acids. Trimming removed 0 bases from V and 1 base from J, with 8 bases in between.

The chain carries TRBV9 and TRBJ1-3; D gene unclear. Germline CDR1 and CDR2: SGDLS and YYNGEE. CDR3 length: 15 amino acids. V lost 3 bases and J lost 2, with 12 bases in between. The DNA of the CDR3 is TGTGCCAGCAGCGCACAACCCTTCCCTGGAAACACCATATATTTT. Its protein is CASSAQPFPGNTIYF.

The chain combines TRBV3-1 (or the pseudogene TRBV3-2) with TRBJ2-2; D remains unclear. Germline V CDR1 and CDR2: LGHDT, YNNKEL (reference sequence). The CDR3 spans 15 residues. V lost 7 bases to trimming and J lost 0 bases, with 12 bases between them. The CDR3 DNA reads TGTGCCAGCATGACTTCTTGGGCGAACACCGGGGAGCTGTTTTTT. It yields the protein CASMTSWANTGELFF.

This clone was seen a single time. The chain recombines TRBV7-3 with TRBJ2-7; TRBD2 aligns across 7 bases. From germline, CDR1 is SGHTA and CDR2 FQGTGA. Trimming cost V 5 bases and J 2 bases; bases outside gene matches: 9. This CDR3 contains 15 residues. CDR3 in DNA: TGTGCCAGCAGCGAAATAGCGGGCGAGGCCTACGAGCAGTACTTC. Protein sequence: CASSEIAGEAYEQYF.

The gene calls are TRBV13 and TRBJ2-3; 7 positions agree with TRBD1. The trim removed 4 bases at V and 4 bases at J, leaving 2 bases unmatched. This CDR3 has 13 residues. Germline assignment: CDR1 PRHDT and CDR2 FYEKMQ (reference sequence). CDR3 sequence (DNA): TGTGCCAGCAGCTACGACAGGGCAGATACGCAGTATTTT. Protein: CASSYDRADTQYF.